A single sample is the source of the 19 T cell receptor beta chains below, sequenced in a study of shared clonotypes between healthy human individuals. Selected positively for CCR7 and CD45RO-negative, naive CD8 cells excluded terminally differentiated effector memory CD45RA+ cells. The protocol was immunoSEQ multiplex PCR, while the TCRdb copy is restricted to in-frame clones and leaves out a portion. The sample lists approximately 2,000,000 clones, about 93% occurring once. The sequencing input was naive CD8+ T cells from PBMCs. All receptors derive from a man aged 18 to 29 in good health. Some clones in this sample may be carry-over from other donors' samples.

This chain uses TRBV27 with TRBJ2-1; 9 bases match TRBD2. This CDR3 has 15 residues. The V and J ends lost 3 bases and 8 bases, in that order; junction bases with no gene match: 8. CDR1 is MNHEY, CDR2 SMNVEV, per germline (reference sequence). CDR3 sequence (DNA): TGTGCCAGCAGTTTGGGACTAGCCGGAGGTTATGAGCAGTTCTTC. Translated: CASSLGLAGGYEQFF.

This chain joins TRBV7-9 and TRBJ2-7; 7 bases are shared with TRBD1. The CDR3 is made up of 16 amino acids. The germline CDR1 and CDR2 sequences are SEHNR and FQNEAQ (reference sequence). Trimming cost V 5 bases and J 2 bases; bases outside gene matches: 12. CDR3 coding DNA: TGTGCCAGCAGCCCACCTGGCACAACAGGGGCCTACGAGCAGTACTTC. This encodes CASSPPGTTGAYEQYF.

Only one count was recorded for this clone. Other DNA variants within this sample encode the same CDR3. This sequence joins TRBV6-1 and TRBJ2-1, with D unresolved. The length of the CDR3 is 12 residues. The V gene lost 1 base and the J gene lost 7 bases, with 5 bases spanning the gap. The germline gives CDR1 MNHNS, CDR2 SASEGT. The CDR3 protein is CASSEVGNEQFF. In nucleotides, the CDR3 is TGTGCCAGCAGTGAAGTCGGGAATGAGCAGTTCTTC.

The chain uses TRBV4-1 and TRBJ2-2, with 7 positions matching TRBD2. V trimming: 1 base; J trimming: 10 bases; junction bases outside the gene matches: 3. Looked up from germline, CDR1 is MGHRA and CDR2 is YSYEKL. CDR3 size: 13 residues. The CDR3 protein is CASSQAGRVELFF. The CDR3, as DNA: TGCGCCAGCAGCCAAGCTGGGAGGGTGGAGCTGTTTTTT.

This clone appeared a single time. The V call is TRBV9, the J call TRBJ1-5; 8 bases align to TRBD1. The CDR3 is 15 residues long. The ends lost 5 bases at V and 7 bases at J; junction bases unmatched: 11. Looked up from germline, CDR1 is SGDLS and CDR2 is YYNGEE. The CDR3 region is CASRYPGQGGQPQHF. The CDR3 coding sequence is TGTGCCAGCAGGTACCCTGGACAGGGTGGACAGCCCCAGCATTTT.

The genes are TRBV6-5 and TRBJ2-3; 8 bases align to TRBD2. J was trimmed by 4 bases and V by 4 bases; bases with no gene match: 10. The V gene's germline CDR1 is MNHEY and CDR2 SVGAGI. The length of the CDR3 is 16 residues. The CDR3 spells CASSLAAGVGPDTQYF. The CDR3 DNA reads as TGTGCCAGCAGTTTGGCAGCGGGAGTGGGGCCAGATACGCAGTATTTT.

The chain carries TRBV25-1 and TRBJ2-3, with TRBD2 identical over 14 bases. The CDR3 sequence is 15 residues long. The V gene end was trimmed by 4 bases and the J gene end by 6 bases; junction bases not matched to a gene: 3. Germline loops: CDR1 MGHDK, CDR2 SYGVNS. The CDR3 DNA sequence: TGTGCCAGCAGTGGACGACTAGCGGGAGGGGATACGCAGTATTTT. The encoded protein is CASSGRLAGGDTQYF. Full variable domain (missing parts from reference TRBV25-1 and TRBJ2-3): EADIYQTPRYLVIGTGKKITLECSQTMGHDKMYWYQQDPGMELHLIHYSYGVNSTEKGDLSSESTVSRIRTEHFPLTLESARPSHTSQYLCASSGRLAGGDTQYFGPGTRLTVL.

The chain joins TRBV4-1 to TRBJ2-3; D not resolved. The length of the CDR3 is 15 residues. Trimming removed 4 bases at V and 2 bases at J, with 13 bases between. Germline assignment: CDR1 MGHRA and CDR2 YSYEKL. CDR3 coding DNA: TGCGCCAGCAGCCCCCAAGTAGGGAACACAGATACGCAGTATTTT. It codes for CASSPQVGNTDTQYF.

The rearrangement uses TRBV19 and TRBJ2-1, with D possibly TRBD2 on 6 matching bases. V was trimmed by 0 bases and J by 4 bases, leaving 10 bases between them. The CDR3 is made up of 15 amino acids. Germline V lookup: CDR1 LNHDA, CDR2 SQIVND (reference sequence). For the CDR3, the DNA is TGTGCCAGTAGTATAGACCTAGCGAAGTACAATGAGCAGTTCTTC. Encoded protein: CASSIDLAKYNEQFF.

About this clone itself: The sample has other DNA sequences that encode this CDR3 too. The chain recombines TRBV9 with TRBJ2-3, with 7 bases that match TRBD2. The V gene's germline CDR1 is SGDLS and CDR2 YYNGEE. With V trimmed by 2 bases and J by 6 bases, 0 bases remained unmatched. This CDR3 region has 12 residues. CDR3 DNA sequence: TGTGCCAGCAGCGTGGGAGGGGATACGCAGTATTTT. Its translation: CASSVGGDTQYF.

V usage is TRBV9 and J usage is TRBJ2-7, with D uncertain. Trimming cost V 3 bases and J 2 bases, with 12 bases left between them. Germline values: CDR1 SGDLS, CDR2 YYNGEE. The CDR3 is 14 residues long. The CDR3, as DNA: TGTGCCAGCAGCGAGAGTGACATCCCCTACGAGCAGTACTTC. Translating gives CASSESDIPYEQYF. Using reference TRBV9 and TRBJ2-7 for the parts outside the CDR3, the full variable domain is DSGVTQTPKHLITATGQRVTLRCSPRSGDLSVYWYQQSLDQGLQFLIQYYNGEERAKGNILERFSAQQFPDLHSELNLSSLELGDSALYFCASSESDIPYEQYFGPGTRLTVT.

This clone has only one observation. The junction departs from germline at one end; a sequencing error may be responsible. The J gene is TRBJ1-4, the V gene TRBV4-3; D is perhaps TRBD1 (6 bases). Germline V gene data show CDR1 as LGHNA and CDR2 as YSLEER. The CDR3 loop spans 15 amino acids. CDR3 in DNA: TGCGCCAGCAGCCCCAGGGGCTCCACTATTGAAAAACTGTTTTTT. This codes for CASSPRGSTIEKLFF.

This clone was detected once. The chain is built from TRBV2 and TRBJ2-7, with 9 bases that match TRBD1. The germline V gene encodes CDR1 SNHLY and CDR2 FYNNEI. This CDR3 comprises 15 residues. V was pared by 4 bases and J by 5 bases, with 9 bases of the junction left unmatched. The CDR3 protein is CASSAPRQGGNEQYF. CDR3 coding DNA: TGTGCCAGCAGTGCGCCGAGACAGGGGGGTAACGAGCAGTACTTC.

The table lists this clone with a count of one. The chain carries TRBV28 and TRBJ2-1; 8 nucleotides align to TRBD1. J was trimmed by 8 bases and V by 4 bases; bases with no gene match: 10. CDR3 length: 15 residues. Germline assignment: CDR1 MDHEN and CDR2 SYDVKM. For the CDR3, the DNA is TGTGCCAGCAGTTACAATGGACAGGGAGGCGATGAGCAGTTCTTC. Residues: CASSYNGQGGDEQFF.

J is TRBJ2-5 and V is TRBV7-8, with a possible D match to TRBD2 (5 bases). The CDR3 runs to 13 residues. CDR1 SGHVS and CDR2 FQNEAQ come from the germline V gene. Trimming left V 6 bases short and J 2 bases short, with 10 bases between. This chain's CDR3 is CASRWRGQETQYF. CDR3 nucleotides: TGTGCCAGCAGATGGAGAGGGCAAGAGACCCAGTACTTC.

As regards this clone: At one of its ends the junction is not consistent with the germline gene, which may arise from a read error. The sample contains more than one DNA sequence encoding this CDR3. The CDR3 protein is CASISRTDTQYF. The CDR3 DNA is TGTGCTAGCATTTCCCGCACAGATACGCAGTATTTT. V usage is TRBV27 and J usage is TRBJ2-3; D is unresolved. The CDR3 is 12 amino acids. CDR1 is MNHEY, CDR2 SMNVEV, per germline (reference sequence).

The rearrangement joins TRBV10-3 to TRBJ2-1; 8 nucleotides match TRBD2. Germline CDR1 ENHRY, CDR2 SYGVKD. V lost 4 bases, J lost 1 base, and 9 bases stayed unmatched. The CDR3 runs 17 residues. CDR3 protein: CAISGTMSGGSYNEQFF. The CDR3 nucleotides read TGTGCCATCAGTGGAACTATGAGCGGGGGTTCCTACAATGAGCAGTTCTTC.

The V and J genes are TRBV7-9 and TRBJ2-3; 10 nucleotides match TRBD1. Germline CDR1 is SEHNR and CDR2 is FQNEAQ (reference sequence). The CDR3 runs to 16 residues. Trimming cost V 5 bases and J 3 bases; bases outside gene matches: 8. CDR3 residues: CASSPTGGEKTDTQYF. CDR3 sequence (DNA): TGTGCCAGCAGCCCGACAGGGGGCGAGAAAACAGATACGCAGTATTTT. Drawing the rest from reference TRBV7-9 and TRBJ2-3, the complete variable domain is DTGVSQNPRHKITKRGQNVTFRCDPISEHNRLYWYRQTLGQGPEFLTYFQNEAQLEKSRLLSDRFSAERPKGSFSTLEIQRTEQGDSAMYLCASSPTGGEKTDTQYFGPGTRLTVL.

This clone was counted a single time. V and J are TRBV6-1 and TRBJ2-1; D is undetermined. V lost 4 bases to trimming and J lost 2 bases, with 9 bases between them. Germline assignment: CDR1 MNHNS and CDR2 SASEGT. The length of the CDR3 is 14 residues. CDR3 DNA sequence: TGTGCCAGCAGTGGGATAGGACCCTACAATGAGCAGTTCTTC. Protein product: CASSGIGPYNEQFF.